The 7 T cell receptor beta chains presented below share a single source sample, sequenced in a study of shared clonotypes between healthy human individuals. Data came from immunoSEQ multiplex PCR; TCRdb stores just in-frame clones and leaves some out. The sample holds 2,500,000 or so clones; more than 80% are singletons and the top ten take roughly 0.14%. Input material: naive CD4+ T cells sorted from blood. Indicated subset: CD45RA+ positively selected. The source of these receptors is a man younger than 30 in good health.

This chain links TRBV6-5 with TRBJ1-2; TRBD1 might be the D (6 bases). CDR3 length equals 15 residues. Germline V lookup: CDR1 MNHEY, CDR2 SVGAGI. V was cut by 7 bases and J by 2 bases, with 17 bases left in between. The CDR3 protein is CASTPGTKTNYGYTF. CDR3 bases: TGTGCCAGCACCCCTGGGACAAAAACCAACTATGGCTACACCTTC.

The V call is TRBV19, the J call TRBJ2-5, with 12 bases fitting TRBD2. The CDR3 consists of 16 residues. The trim removed 3 bases at V and 1 base at J, leaving 3 bases unmatched. CDR1 and CDR2 (germline): LNHDA, SQIVND (reference sequence). For the CDR3, the DNA is TGTGCCAGTAGTATCTCTAGCGGGGGGGTCCAAGAGACCCAGTACTTC. The encoded protein is CASSISSGGVQETQYF.

J is TRBJ2-2 and V is TRBV7-2, with 8 bases identical to TRBD1. This CDR3 is 15 amino acids long. CDR1 and CDR2 from the germline V gene are SGHTA and FQGNSA. Germline trimming cut 3 bases from V and 1 base from J; bases unmatched to any gene: 1. The CDR3 loop is CASSFGTGNTGELFF. As DNA, the CDR3 is TGTGCCAGCAGCTTCGGGACAGGGAACACCGGGGAGCTGTTTTTT.

The CDR3 protein is CASSGGQGSSYNSPLHF. The CDR3 nucleotides read TGTGCCAGCAGTGGAGGACAGGGAAGCTCCTATAATTCACCCCTCCACTTT. This rearrangement joins TRBV25-1 to TRBJ1-6; 8 bases match TRBD1. CDR3 length: 17 amino acids. The V and J ends lost 4 bases and 0 bases, in that order; junction bases with no gene match: 5. Germline CDR1 MGHDK, CDR2 SYGVNS.

V and J are TRBV28 and TRBJ2-7; D may be TRBD2 (6 bases). V shed 10 bases and J shed 0 bases, with 10 bases lying between them. The CDR3 is 12 amino acids. Germline assignment: CDR1 MDHEN and CDR2 SYDVKM. CDR3 in amino acids: CAIAGTSYEQYF. The CDR3 nucleotides are TGTGCCATCGCGGGGACCTCCTACGAGCAGTACTTC.

In its sample, this clone was seen once. This CDR3 is also generated by other DNA sequences in the sample. The rearrangement links TRBV6-5 to TRBJ2-1; 12 nucleotides agree with TRBD2. The CDR3 covers 15 residues. The germline gives CDR1 MNHEY, CDR2 SVGAGI. Unmatched junction bases numbered 2, after V lost 4 bases and J lost 4 bases. The CDR3 reads CASSSTSGGYNEQFF. As DNA, the CDR3 is TGTGCCAGCAGTTCCACTAGCGGGGGGTACAATGAGCAGTTCTTC.

V and J are TRBV27 and TRBJ2-2; D gene ambiguous. V was clipped by 5 bases and J by 0 bases, with 7 bases between them. The CDR3 covers 14 residues. Germline values: CDR1 MNHEY, CDR2 SMNVEV (reference sequence). The CDR3 coding sequence is TGTGCCAGCAGTAGACTTCCGAACACCGGGGAGCTGTTTTTT. It translates to CASSRLPNTGELFF.